Shown below are 10 T cell receptor beta chains from a single sample sequenced in a study of T cells in Graves' hyperthyroidism and ophthalmopathy. TCR beta CDR3 regions were amplified from RNA. The TCR CDR3 was amplified in a first-round RT-PCR using the HTBI primer set. TCRdb used MiXCR to reprocess the multiplex PCR reads, holding one entry per CDR3 protein. Among over 500,000 distinct CDR3 sequences listed, more than 15% were seen once. Sequencing was carried out using blood. The receptor set was obtained from a woman aged 18-29 years with Graves' ophthalmopathy.

This clonotype showed up many times. The chain combines TRBV12-3 or TRBV12-4 with TRBJ2-1; 12 nucleotides match TRBD2. V lost 8 bases to trimming and J lost 9 bases; unmatched junction nucleotides: 20. This CDR3 is 18 amino acids long. CDR3: CASERLQTSGGQGAEQFF. The CDR3 nucleotides read TGTGCCAGCGAGAGACTTCAGACTAGCGGGGGCCAAGGGGCTGAGCAGTTCTTC.

This chain uses TRBV5-1 with TRBJ1-2, with D perhaps TRBD1 (5 bases). Germline CDR1 is SGHRS and CDR2 is YFSETQ. Trimming stripped 3 bases from V and 8 bases from J, with 14 bases between. The CDR3 is 13 residues long. CDR3 loop: CASSSPRGEGYTF. The CDR3 nucleotides are TGCGCCAGCAGCTCCCCCCGGGGGGAGGGCTACACCTTC. The full variable domain, completed using reference TRBV5-1 and TRBJ1-2, is KAGVTQTPRYLIKTRGQQVTLSCSPISGHRSVSWYQQTPGQGLQFLFEYFSETQRNKGNFPGRFSGRQFSNSRSEMNVSTLELGDSALYLCASSSPRGEGYTFGSGTRLTVV.

This clonotype has ten or more counts. This rearrangement joins TRBV5-8 to TRBJ2-1, with D unresolved. CDR3 length: 14 residues. V lost 2 bases to trimming and J lost 8 bases, with 14 bases between them. CDR1 and CDR2 (germline): SGHTS, YDEGEE. The CDR3 region has the DNA TGTGCCAGCAGCTTTCCTCTCCGAATCCATGAGCAGTTCTTC. This translates into CASSFPLRIHEQFF.

In DNA, the CDR3 is TGCAGCGTTGTCGGGACAGGGGGCACCGGGGAGCTGTTTTTT. Amino acids: CSVVGTGGTGELFF. The chain links TRBV29-1 to TRBJ2-2; 11 bases are a match to TRBD1. J lost 4 bases, V lost 4 bases, and 2 bases had no gene match. The CDR3 totals 14 residues. CDR1 is SQVTM, CDR2 ANQGSEA, per germline.

This clonotype has more than one count but fewer than ten. The V call is TRBV19, the J call TRBJ2-1; 12 bases agree with TRBD2. The V gene's germline CDR1 is LNHDA and CDR2 SQIVND (reference sequence). CDR3 length: 16 residues. V was clipped by 3 bases and J by 7 bases; unmatched bases: 7. The CDR3 nucleotides read TGTGCCAGTAGTATTACTAGCGGGAGGAGTATTAATGAGCAGTTCTTC. This encodes CASSITSGRSINEQFF.

This clonotype was recorded at least ten times. The V call is TRBV3-1, the J call TRBJ1-1; D ambiguous. The CDR3 runs 14 residues. Germline V gene lookup returns CDR1 LGHDT and CDR2 YNNKEL (reference sequence). V was trimmed by 4 bases and J by 1 base, leaving 10 bases between them. CDR3 DNA: TGTGCCAGCAGCCCTACCAAGGGGAACACTGAAGCTTTCTTT. It specifies CASSPTKGNTEAFF.

The sample holds a few counts of this clonotype. The chain is built from TRBV20-1 and TRBJ1-4; D remains unclear. Per germline, CDR1 DFQATT and CDR2 SNEGSKA (reference sequence). V lost 6 bases to trimming and J lost 3 bases, with 8 bases between them. The CDR3 length is 12 residues. CDR3 region: CSAPFSNEKLFF. The CDR3 DNA sequence: TGCAGTGCCCCCTTTTCTAATGAAAAACTGTTTTTT.

In the case of this clonotype: This sequence may be a read error, since a much larger clone differs from it by one base. The rearrangement joins TRBV30 to TRBJ1-1; D is unresolved. CDR1 is GTSNPN and CDR2 is SVGIG in the germline V gene (reference sequence). There are 12 residues in the CDR3. The CDR3 loop reads CAWSAAGTGAFF. The CDR3 DNA reads TGTGCCTGGAGTGCGGCGGGCACTGGAGCTTTCTTT.

The chain links TRBV20-1 to TRBJ1-3; tentatively, D is TRBD1 (6 bases). Trimming cost V 2 bases and J 4 bases, with 12 bases left between them. The CDR3 sequence is 14 residues long. Looked up from germline, CDR1 is DFQATT and CDR2 is SNEGSKA (reference sequence). The CDR3 loop is CSARNREIGNTIYF. The CDR3 DNA reads as TGCAGTGCTAGAAACAGGGAGATCGGAAACACCATATATTTT.

This clonotype was detected a few times. V usage is TRBV27 and J usage is TRBJ2-4; possibly TRBD1 for D (5 bases). CDR1 is MNHEY, CDR2 SMNVEV, per germline (reference sequence). The CDR3 contains 15 residues. V lost 5 bases and J 6 bases, leaving 17 bases between the germline ends. CDR3 DNA sequence: TGTGCCAGCAGTGGGTCCCCCCAGGGAAGAAACATTCAGTACTTC. Translated, it gives CASSGSPQGRNIQYF.